The following is a T cell receptor (beta chain) sequence with its context. The sample is drawn from a study of blood T cell repertoires in COVID-19. Looking at the study overall: PBMCs, B-cell-depleted T cells, or T cells provided the cDNA or gDNA that made up the material.

The study drew participants aged roughly 18 to 89 years from some 23 US areas. Repertoires were generated with immunoSEQ multiplex PCR, while TCRdb's copy carries only in-frame clones and drops some. The sample holds under 300,000 clones, around 90% seen once. The sequence derives from a woman younger than 45 who had recovered from COVID-19. Input material: PBMCs or T cells enriched from blood (not recorded which).

This chain's CDR3 is CASSPGQGANYEQYF. CDR3 bases: TGTGCCAGCTCCCCTGGACAGGGCGCAAACTACGAGCAGTACTTC. The chain couples TRBV18 to TRBJ2-7; 8 bases are shared with TRBD1. V was pared by 6 bases and J by 3 bases, with 10 bases of the junction left unmatched. Germline lookup yields CDR1 KGHSH and CDR2 LQKENI. The CDR3 extends over 15 amino acids. The variable domain in full, with the rest retrieved from reference TRBV18 and TRBJ2-7, is NAGVMQNPRHLVRRRGQEARLRCSPMKGHSHVYWYRQLPEEGLKFMVYLQKENIIDESGMPKERFSAEFPKEGPSILRIQQVVRGDSAAYFCASSPGQGANYEQYFGPGTRLTVT.